The present T cell receptor beta chain was sequenced within a study of blood T cell repertoires in COVID-19. In the source study's methods: Scientists estimated how many nucleated cells there were by amplifying reference gene primers. Libraries were prepared by immunoSEQ multiplex PCR; TCRdb keeps only in-frame clonotypes and omits some of them. The DNA gave D and trimming, while V, J and clone size come from that table. The sample carries about 130,000 clones, 75% to 85% recorded once. The CDR3 runs to 11 residues. The V gene's germline CDR1 is MNHEY and CDR2 SVGAGI. V shed 6 bases and J shed 5 bases, with 7 bases lying between them.

The sequence came from a woman in her seventies with COVID-19, enrolled during active disease. This chain uses TRBV6-5 with TRBJ2-5; D unresolved. The sample consisted of peripheral blood. The CDR3 sequence is CASRAAETQYF. The CDR3 DNA sequence: TGTGCCAGCAGGGCCGCCGAGACCCAGTACTTC.